Listed below are T cell receptor beta chains from one sample, sequenced in a study of identical twins. TCRdb independently ran MiXCR on the 5' RACE reads; one entry per CDR3 protein. The sample has roughly 1.6 million distinct CDR3 sequences, less than 40% seen once. Sequenced sample: cord blood. The receptor source for this set is a newborn girl in good health. The CDR3 runs from the conserved cysteine through the conserved F or W. The D gene is left open where the match is weak. Expanded clones get a size class; other rows say once, few or many, or leave the size out.

size | D | J | length | V | DNA | CDR3
few | NA | TRBJ2-5 | 15 | TRBV7-2 | TGTGCCAGCCGCCCCGCGGTAGGGGTGTTGGAGACCCAGTACTTC | CASRPAVGVLETQYF
NA | NA | TRBJ2-7 | 16 | TRBV9 | TGTGCCAGCAGCGTAGCTGGGGGCAACTCCTACAATGAGCAGTACTTC | CASSVAGGNSYNEQYF
few | NA | TRBJ1-2 | 13 | TRBV9 | TGTGCCAGCAGCGTAGACCCGGGCTATGGCTACACCTTC | CASSVDPGYGYTF
NA | NA | TRBJ1-6 | 14 | TRBV20-1 | TGCAGTGCTAGTCTCAGGGGCCGGAATTCACCCCTCCACTTT | CSASLRGRNSPLHF
NA | NA | TRBJ1-5 | 16 | TRBV28 | TGTGCCAGCAGTTTACAAGGCAGGGTAGGGGATCAGCCCCAGCATTTT | CASSLQGRVGDQPQHF
NA | TRBD2 | TRBJ2-1 | 15 | TRBV12-3/TRBV12-4 | TGTGCCAGCAGCCCCGGGGGGTTGGGGAACAATGAGCAGTTCTTC | CASSPGGLGNNEQFF
many | NA | TRBJ1-2 | 13 | TRBV9 | TGTGCCAGCAGCGTAGGACAGGTGTATGGCTACACCTTC | CASSVGQVYGYTF
many | NA | TRBJ2-3 | 16 | TRBV5-1 | TGCGCCAGCAGCTTGTCGCCCCCCCTAGACACAGATACGCAGTATTTT | CASSLSPPLDTDTQYF
NA | NA | TRBJ1-5 | 15 | TRBV2 | TGTGCCAGCAATTGGGGCAGGGATAGCAATCAGCCCCAGCATTTT | CASNWGRDSNQPQHF
few | NA | TRBJ2-1 | 15 | TRBV12-3/TRBV12-4 | TGTGCCAGCACCCCGGGTAGCGGAGGATTCAATGAGCAGTTCTTC | CASTPGSGGFNEQFF
few | NA | TRBJ2-5 | 15 | TRBV6-6 | TGTGCCAGCAGAAGCTTCGGACAGAAACCGGGGACCCAGTACTTC | CASRSFGQKPGTQYF
few | TRBD1 | TRBJ1-5 | 16 | TRBV20-1 | TGCAGTGCTACAGGGACAGGGGGCGGAAACAATCAGCCCCAGCATTTT | CSATGTGGGNNQPQHF
few | NA | TRBJ2-1 | 16 | TRBV20-1 | TGCAGTGCTAGAGAAGGGGGGAGAGCAACCTACAATGAGCAGTTCTTC | CSAREGGRATYNEQFF
NA | NA | TRBJ1-2 | 14 | TRBV30 | TGTGCCTGGAGGACTTTAGTTCGGGCCTATGGCTACACCTTC | CAWRTLVRAYGYTF
NA | NA | TRBJ2-1 | 11 | TRBV7-9 | TGTTCCAGCAGCCGGCTCGATGAGCGGTTCTTC | CSSSRLDERFF
NA | NA | TRBJ1-1 | 11 | TRBV20-1 | TGCAGTGCTAGCCCCAGGGCTGAAGCTTTCTTT | CSASPRAEAFF
NA | NA | TRBJ2-7 | 13 | TRBV21-1 | TGTGCCAGCATTGAGGGGCACCTCTACGAGCAGTACTTC | CASIEGHLYEQYF
NA | NA | TRBJ1-5 | 12 | TRBV13 | TGTGCCAGCTCCCGGGGCGGTAAGCCCCAGCATTTT | CASSRGGKPQHF
NA | TRBD2 | TRBJ2-1 | 16 | TRBV10-2 | TGCGCCAGCAGTGAGTTTCTAGCGGGGGGGCCGAATGAGCAGTTCTTC | CASSEFLAGGPNEQFF
many | NA | TRBJ2-5 | 12 | TRBV5-1 | TGTGCCAGCAGTTTCCCGAGGGAGACCCAGTACTTC | CASSFPRETQYF
NA | NA | TRBJ2-7 | 15 | TRBV6-1 | TGTGCCAGCAAACCGGGACTGACTTCTTCCTACGAGCAGTACTTC | CASKPGLTSSYEQYF
NA | TRBD1 | TRBJ1-2 | 19 | TRBV6-1 | TGTGCCAGCAGTCGTAGACCGGGACAGGGTAAATACCCGTACTATGGCTACACCTTC | CASSRRPGQGKYPYYGYTF
many | TRBD2 | TRBJ2-3 | 15 | TRBV4-1 | TGCGCCAGCAGCCGACTAGCGGGAGCCCCAGATACGCAGTATTTT | CASSRLAGAPDTQYF
NA | NA | TRBJ2-7 | 15 | TRBV4-1 | TGCGCCAGCAGCCTCCAGCCCCGGGACACCTACGAGCAGTACTTC | CASSLQPRDTYEQYF
NA | NA | TRBJ1-2 | 13 | TRBV12-3/TRBV12-4 | TGTGCCAGCAGTTTAAGACAGCCCTATGGCTACACCTTC | CASSLRQPYGYTF
few | NA | TRBJ2-1 | 17 | TRBV5-1 | TGCGCCAGCAGCTCCCCTAGTGAGGGAGCCTCCTACAATGAGCAGTTCTTC | CASSSPSEGASYNEQFF
NA | NA | TRBJ2-5 | 15 | TRBV19 | TGTGCCAGTAGGCGCCGGGTCTCAGAAGGCAATGAGCAGTACTTC | CASRRRVSEGNEQYF
once | NA | TRBJ2-7 | 15 | TRBV27 | TGTGCCAGCAGTTTACAGGGTACAGTGTCCTACGAGCAGTACTTC | CASSLQGTVSYEQYF
few | NA | TRBJ1-1 | 15 | TRBV28 | TGTGCCAGCAGTTTCACACGGGGCCTGAGGACTGAAGCTTTCTTT | CASSFTRGLRTEAFF
many | TRBD2 | TRBJ2-1 | 11 | TRBV20-1 | TGCAGTGCTGCCTCTAGCGGGGGGTTGTTCTTC | CSAASSGGLFF
few | NA | TRBJ2-4 | 12 | TRBV28 | TGTGCCAGCATGGGCTCACGAGCAAAGCAGTACTTC | CASMGSRAKQYF
NA | TRBD1 | TRBJ1-1 | 16 | TRBV10-3 | TGTGCCATCAGTCAGTCGGACAGGGGGGGGAACACTGAAGCTTTCTTT | CAISQSDRGGNTEAFF
few | NA | TRBJ1-5 | 18 | TRBV5-6 | TGTGCCAGCAGCTCCCCCCACCAGGGAGGGAATAGCAATCAGCCCCAGCATTTT | CASSSPHQGGNSNQPQHF
once | TRBD1 | TRBJ2-1 | 13 | TRBV11-3 | TGTGCCAGCAGCCCTCAGGGGGCAGAGGAGCAGTTCTTC | CASSPQGAEEQFF
NA | NA | TRBJ1-2 | 13 | TRBV25-1 | TGTGCCAGCAGTGAATATCAGGGCTATGGCTACACCTTC | CASSEYQGYGYTF